The rows below give T cell receptor beta chains drawn from one sample of a study of identical twins. TCRdb reanalysed the 5' RACE reads using MiXCR and keeps one entry per CDR3 protein. This table has around 530,000 distinct CDR3 sequences, approximately 14% appearing once. These data were also reused for a study on yellow fever vaccine responses in identical twins.

The specimen sequenced was CD4+ T cells sorted from blood. The receptors here all came from a woman aged 18-29 years in good health. CDR3s include the opening cysteine and the closing phenylalanine or tryptophan. A D gene is named only where the DNA matches it firmly. For some rows the clone size is stated as once, few or many, or as a class when expanded; others skip it.

j_call,clone_size,v_call,d_call,cdr3_nt,cdr3_aa
TRBJ2-1,few,TRBV3-1,TRBD2,TGTGCCAGCAGCCAAGTGAGTGGGACTAGCGGGGTATACAATGAGCAGTTCTTC,CASSQVSGTSGVYNEQFF
TRBJ2-7,.,TRBV7-6,.,TGTGCCAGCAGCTTAGCTCCTCGGAGCTCCTACGAGCAGTACTTC,CASSLAPRSSYEQYF
TRBJ2-1,few,TRBV10-3,.,TGTGCCATCAGCGGGGTTAACAATGAGCAGTTCTTC,CAISGVNNEQFF
TRBJ2-1,.,TRBV9,TRBD1,TGTGCCAGCAGCAATAGGGGACAGGGGGGCAATGAGCAGTTCTTC,CASSNRGQGGNEQFF
TRBJ2-1,.,TRBV12-3/TRBV12-4,.,TGTGCCAGCAGTTTAGCGGGAGGCACCTCGAATGAGCAGTTCTTC,CASSLAGGTSNEQFF
TRBJ2-3,.,TRBV15,.,TGTGCCACCAGCAGAGATTCTGCAGATACGCAGTATTTT,CATSRDSADTQYF
TRBJ2-1,once,TRBV6-5,TRBD2,TGTGCCAGCAGTTACCTGCTAGCGGGATTAAGTGAGCAGTTCTTC,CASSYLLAGLSEQFF
TRBJ2-5,few,TRBV5-1,.,TGCGCCAGCAGCTTAAACGTAGGCAGGGACGACGAGACCCAGTACTTC,CASSLNVGRDDETQYF
TRBJ2-3,.,TRBV20-1,TRBD2,TGCAGTGCTAGGGGAGGCCTAGCGGGGCCCACAGATACGCAGTATTTT,CSARGGLAGPTDTQYF
TRBJ1-6,.,TRBV7-9,.,TGTGCCAGCAGGTCATCCTTTCAGGGGAATTCACCCCTCCACTTT,CASRSSFQGNSPLHF
TRBJ2-6,few,TRBV6-1,.,TGTGCCAGCAACGCCAGAAGCTCTGGGGCCAACGTCCTGACTTTC,CASNARSSGANVLTF
TRBJ2-5,few,TRBV10-2,TRBD1,TGCGCCAGCAACACCGGGACAGGGGGGGGAGAGACCCAGTACTTC,CASNTGTGGGETQYF
TRBJ2-4,.,TRBV11-2,TRBD2,TGTGCCAGCAGCTCGGGACTAGCTGGAAACATTCAGTACTTC,CASSSGLAGNIQYF
TRBJ1-1,few,TRBV12-3/TRBV12-4,.,TGTGCCAGCAGTCCCACCCCGGGGAACACTGAAGCTTTCTTT,CASSPTPGNTEAFF
TRBJ2-7,.,TRBV9,.,TGTGCCAGCAGCGTAGAGTCTGGGGGCGGCTACGAGCAGTACTTC,CASSVESGGGYEQYF
TRBJ2-1,.,TRBV12-3/TRBV12-4,.,TGTGCCAGCAGTTTCAAAGACTCCGGTTGGGGGCAGTTCTTC,CASSFKDSGWGQFF
TRBJ2-5,few,TRBV14,.,TGTGCCAGCAGCCAAGTCGCTAGAGAAAGCTACCAAGAGACCCAGTACTTC,CASSQVARESYQETQYF
TRBJ1-1,.,TRBV5-6,.,TGTGCCAGCACCTTGCGAGGTGTATCAGCTTTCTTT,CASTLRGVSAFF
TRBJ2-1,.,TRBV5-1,TRBD2,TGCGCCAGCACCACCGGGTGGGGAGCGGGAAATGAGCAGTTCTTC,CASTTGWGAGNEQFF
TRBJ1-6,few,TRBV3-1,.,TGTGCCAGCAGCCATCGGGAAAATTCACCCCTCCACTTT,CASSHRENSPLHF
TRBJ1-1,many,TRBV5-1,.,TGCGCCAGCAGCTTGGTGGGCACCAGCGCTGAAGCTTTCTTT,CASSLVGTSAEAFF
TRBJ1-2,.,TRBV12-3/TRBV12-4,.,TGTGCCAGCAGTTTAGGACGGCGAGGGACAAGGGTACGTGGCTACACCTTC,CASSLGRRGTRVRGYTF
TRBJ2-3,many,TRBV5-1,TRBD1,TGCGCCAGCAGCTCGGGACAGAGCACAGATACGCAGTATTTT,CASSSGQSTDTQYF
TRBJ2-1,few,TRBV5-1,TRBD1,TGCGCCAGCAGCTTTTGGACAGGGCGTAACAATGAGCAGTTCTTC,CASSFWTGRNNEQFF
TRBJ2-5,.,TRBV6-2/TRBV6-3,.,TGTGCCAGCAGCCCTGAGGGGGGCCCAGAGACCCAGTACTTC,CASSPEGGPETQYF
TRBJ2-1,few,TRBV20-1,TRBD2,TGCAGTGCCAGCCCCCCAGGGAAGCGGGAGCGGAATGAGCAGTTCTTC,CSASPPGKRERNEQFF
TRBJ1-2,.,TRBV15,.,TGTGCCACCAGCACATCAGGGTATGGCTACACCTTC,CATSTSGYGYTF